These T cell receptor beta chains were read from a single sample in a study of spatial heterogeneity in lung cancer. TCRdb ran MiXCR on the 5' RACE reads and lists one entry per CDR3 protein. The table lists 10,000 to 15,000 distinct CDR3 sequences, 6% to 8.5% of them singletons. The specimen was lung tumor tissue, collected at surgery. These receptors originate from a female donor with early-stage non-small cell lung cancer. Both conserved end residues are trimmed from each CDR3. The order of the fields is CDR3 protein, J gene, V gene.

CDR3 protein: ASSVEPDAPYTDTQY
J gene: TRBJ2-3
V gene: TRBV9

CDR3 protein: ASSSRLAGASGANVLT
J gene: TRBJ2-6
V gene: TRBV28

CDR3 protein: AIAGLQGGEQY
J gene: TRBJ2-7
V gene: TRBV10-3

CDR3 protein: ASSTRQGKHEQF
J gene: TRBJ2-1
V gene: TRBV7-3

CDR3 protein: ASSLSYSTDTQY
J gene: TRBJ2-3
V gene: TRBV7-2

CDR3 protein: SVVGREETQY
J gene: TRBJ2-5
V gene: TRBV29-1

CDR3 protein: SARRAQGSDTQY
J gene: TRBJ2-3
V gene: TRBV20-1

CDR3 protein: ASSPGQGLIQPQH
J gene: TRBJ1-5
V gene: TRBV5-8

CDR3 protein: ASRGTGPYEQY
J gene: TRBJ2-7
V gene: TRBV6-1

CDR3 protein: ATSDRKMSNEQF
J gene: TRBJ2-1
V gene: TRBV24-1

CDR3 protein: AIPPGGNTEAF
J gene: TRBJ1-1
V gene: TRBV12-3/TRBV12-4

CDR3 protein: ASSQVALPPDREQY
J gene: TRBJ2-7
V gene: TRBV4-3

CDR3 protein: SAGGDRKEAGYT
J gene: TRBJ1-2
V gene: TRBV20-1

CDR3 protein: ASSYEPRAGTEQY
J gene: TRBJ2-7
V gene: TRBV6-6

CDR3 protein: ATSGGSETQY
J gene: TRBJ2-5
V gene: TRBV6-2/TRBV6-3

CDR3 protein: ASSGLDGLEAF
J gene: TRBJ1-1
V gene: TRBV5-6

CDR3 protein: ASRAAVDTQY
J gene: TRBJ2-3
V gene: TRBV6-5

CDR3 protein: AWRGDILNTEAF
J gene: TRBJ1-1
V gene: TRBV30

CDR3 protein: ASSLTEGEQY
J gene: TRBJ2-7
V gene: TRBV7-3

CDR3 protein: ASSSRLAGGTDTQY
J gene: TRBJ2-3
V gene: TRBV7-2

CDR3 protein: ASSPLGGTPREKLF
J gene: TRBJ1-4
V gene: TRBV4-3

CDR3 protein: SALQGNYGYT
J gene: TRBJ1-2
V gene: TRBV20-1

CDR3 protein: SARENRGQSWNSPLH
J gene: TRBJ1-6
V gene: TRBV20-1

CDR3 protein: ASSSPDRGNTIY
J gene: TRBJ1-3
V gene: TRBV7-2

CDR3 protein: ASSSRGRQGYEQY
J gene: TRBJ2-7
V gene: TRBV7-2

CDR3 protein: ASSLGTGGGQPQH
J gene: TRBJ1-5
V gene: TRBV5-1

CDR3 protein: SVAFREGKAF
J gene: TRBJ1-1
V gene: TRBV29-1

CDR3 protein: ASSHFFRGDYGYT
J gene: TRBJ1-2
V gene: TRBV4-3

CDR3 protein: ASSPVTGNTEAF
J gene: TRBJ1-1
V gene: TRBV5-1

CDR3 protein: ASSFMDRGADTQY
J gene: TRBJ2-3
V gene: TRBV28

CDR3 protein: SARRGQGADTQY
J gene: TRBJ2-3
V gene: TRBV20-1

CDR3 protein: ASSLFLAGPSGY
J gene: TRBJ2-7
V gene: TRBV28

CDR3 protein: SGLLAESYNEQF
J gene: TRBJ2-1
V gene: TRBV29-1

CDR3 protein: ASRSCTGGSNEKLF
J gene: TRBJ1-4
V gene: TRBV12-2

CDR3 protein: ASSLASSRGTDTQY
J gene: TRBJ2-3
V gene: TRBV7-2

CDR3 protein: ASSSGQGFYNSPLH
J gene: TRBJ1-6
V gene: TRBV7-9

CDR3 protein: ASSAGLRDGTDTQY
J gene: TRBJ2-3
V gene: TRBV6-2/TRBV6-3

CDR3 protein: ASTDRNFENQPQH
J gene: TRBJ1-5
V gene: TRBV6-1

CDR3 protein: ASSEMGGWENTEAF
J gene: TRBJ1-1
V gene: TRBV6-1

CDR3 protein: ASSQERGPSYEQY
J gene: TRBJ2-7
V gene: TRBV4-3

CDR3 protein: ASRPGYNEQF
J gene: TRBJ2-1
V gene: TRBV11-2

CDR3 protein: ASSLDPHRPGTKRETQY
J gene: TRBJ2-5
V gene: TRBV7-2

CDR3 protein: ASRQAGVGNSPLH
J gene: TRBJ1-6
V gene: TRBV28